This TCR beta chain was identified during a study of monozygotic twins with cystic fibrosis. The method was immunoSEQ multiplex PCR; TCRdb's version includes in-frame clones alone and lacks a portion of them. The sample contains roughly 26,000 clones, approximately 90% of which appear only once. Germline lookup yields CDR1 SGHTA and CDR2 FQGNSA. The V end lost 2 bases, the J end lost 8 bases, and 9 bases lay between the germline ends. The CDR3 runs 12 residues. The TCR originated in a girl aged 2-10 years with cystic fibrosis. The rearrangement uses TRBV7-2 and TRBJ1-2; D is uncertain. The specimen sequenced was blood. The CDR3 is CASSLRATGYTF. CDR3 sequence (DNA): TGTGCCAGCAGCTTAAGGGCAACGGGCTACACCTTC.